This T cell receptor beta chain appears in the sequencing data of a study of blood T cell repertoires in COVID-19. Study-wide background: COVID-19 samples, acute and convalescent, were from the United States, Italy and Spain.

Trimming took 5 bases from V and 2 from J, leaving 13 bases between them. Germline CDR1 and CDR2: MDHEN and SYDVKM. The CDR3 length is 15 residues. In the original workflow: Estimates of nucleated cell counts were drawn from the amplification of reference gene primers. Sequenced by immunoSEQ multiplex PCR; TCRdb stores in-frame clones only, minus some. The V and J calls and the clone size are those of that table, but D and trimming were determined from the DNA. Counted here are more than 200,000 clones, roughly 90% occurring once; the ten biggest clones make up 2% to 2.5%. The sample consisted of peripheral blood. The chain uses TRBV28 and TRBJ2-1, with no clear D. The TCR comes from a woman between 35 and 50 years old who had recovered from COVID-19. CDR3 protein: CASSASQIPYNEQFF. CDR3 in DNA: TGTGCCAGCAGTGCCTCCCAGATCCCCTACAATGAGCAGTTCTTC.